Each of the 15 T cell receptor beta chains below was sequenced from the same sample in a study of spatial heterogeneity in lung cancer. Via MiXCR, TCRdb re-called the 5' RACE reads, giving one row per CDR3 protein. The sample holds approximately 20,000 distinct CDR3 sequences, about 10% seen once. The time point denotes: blood at routine non-recurrence follow-up after resection. The input for sequencing was PBMCs, taken at follow-up. The receptors come from a male donor with early-stage non-small cell lung cancer.

This clonotype was seen many times. The gene calls are TRBV13 and TRBJ1-6, with 9 nucleotides matching TRBD1. The V segment lost 3 bases and the J segment 7 bases; nucleotides outside the gene matches: 7. This CDR3 has 16 amino acids. Germline-derived CDR1 and CDR2 are PRHDT and FYEKMQ (reference sequence). This CDR3 is CASSFNNGQGNSPLHF. CDR3 in DNA: TGTGCCAGCAGCTTCAACAACGGACAGGGGAATTCACCCCTCCACTTT.

In its sample, this clonotype was seen a few times. The rearrangement uses TRBV5-1 and TRBJ2-3; 7 bases are a match to TRBD1. Germline values: CDR1 SGHRS, CDR2 YFSETQ. V lost 0 bases, J lost 1 base, and 2 bases stayed unmatched. The length of the CDR3 is 15 residues. CDR3: CASSLVGGGTDTQYF. The DNA for the CDR3 is TGCGCCAGCAGCTTGGTAGGGGGCGGCACAGATACGCAGTATTTT.

This clonotype has ten or more counts. The chain joins TRBV28 to TRBJ2-7; the match to TRBD2 covers 9 bases. CDR1 is MDHEN, CDR2 SYDVKM, per germline. This CDR3 spans 14 amino acids. V trimming: 4 bases; J trimming: 5 bases; junction bases outside the gene matches: 6. The CDR3 loop is CASSYLAGTHEQYF. The CDR3 nucleotides read TGTGCCAGCAGTTACCTAGCGGGAACACACGAGCAGTACTTC. Combining the CDR3 with reference TRBV28 and TRBJ2-7 gives the whole variable domain DVKVTQSSRYLVKRTGEKVFLECVQDMDHENMFWYRQDPGLGLRLIYFSYDVKMKEKGDIPEGYSVSREKKERFSLILESASTNQTSMYLCASSYLAGTHEQYFGPGTRLTVT.

The CDR3 DNA is TGTGCCAGCAGCTCCTCCCTAGCGGGAGGTTACACCGGGGAGCTGTTTTTT. This translates into CASSSSLAGGYTGELFF. The rearrangement uses TRBV7-9 and TRBJ2-2, with TRBD2 identical over 11 bases. CDR1 SEHNR and CDR2 FQNEAQ come from the germline V gene (reference sequence). This CDR3 is 17 amino acids long. With V trimmed by 4 bases and J by 3 bases, 7 bases remained unmatched.

This clonotype is medium-sized in the sample. The chain employs TRBV7-2 and TRBJ1-6; maybe TRBD1 (5 bases). Germline CDR1 is SGHTA and CDR2 is FQGNSA. V lost 1 base to trimming and J lost 5 bases, with 12 bases between them. The CDR3 sequence is 16 residues long. Here the CDR3 DNA reads TGTGCCAGCAGCTTAGTCGGGGGTGGTAATAATTCACCCCTCCACTTT. This encodes CASSLVGGGNNSPLHF. Together with reference TRBV7-2 and TRBJ1-6, the CDR3 gives the full variable domain: GAGVSQSPSNKVTEKGKDVELRCDPISGHTALYWYRQSLGQGLEFLIYFQGNSAPDKSGLPSDRFSAERTGGSVSTLTIQRTQQEDSAVYLCASSLVGGGNNSPLHFGNGTRLTVT.

The CDR3: CASSRDRADNQPQHF. CDR3 nucleotides: TGTGCCAGCAGTCGGGACAGGGCGGACAATCAGCCCCAGCATTTT. This chain uses TRBV6-5 with TRBJ1-5; TRBD1 aligns across 9 bases. CDR3 length: 15 amino acids. Germline CDR1 is MNHEY and CDR2 is SVGAGI. V trimming: 5 bases; J trimming: 3 bases; junction bases outside the gene matches: 5.

This clonotype was recorded many times. This chain connects TRBV7-9 to TRBJ2-5; D perhaps matches TRBD2 (6 bases). With 5 bases removed from V and 2 bases from J, the gap between germline ends came to 9 bases. The CDR3 contains 13 residues. Germline V gene data show CDR1 as SEHNR and CDR2 as FQNEAQ (reference sequence). Here the CDR3 reads CASSRDLQETQYF. DNA of the CDR3: TGTGCCAGCAGCCGGGACTTACAAGAGACCCAGTACTTC.

This clonotype was observed many times. This chain uses TRBV7-2 with TRBJ1-1; 7 nucleotides agree with TRBD1. Germline V gene sequence: CDR1 SGHTA, CDR2 FQGNSA. Trimming removed 2 bases from V and 6 bases from J; junction bases left unmatched: 12. This CDR3 comprises 16 residues. DNA of the CDR3: TGTGCCAGCAGCTTATATGGGCAGGGGGTAAGGGCTGAAGCTTTCTTT. This codes for CASSLYGQGVRAEAFF.

This clonotype was seen only a few times. J is TRBJ1-6 and V is TRBV27; possible D gene TRBD1, 6 bases. The V gene lost 5 bases and the J gene lost 6 bases, with 14 bases spanning the gap. The CDR3 covers 15 residues. Germline CDR1 reads MNHEY; CDR2 reads SMNVEV (reference sequence). CDR3 loop: CASSSRGQINSPLHF. Here the CDR3 DNA reads TGTGCCAGCAGTAGTAGGGGACAAATTAATTCACCCCTCCACTTT.

This clonotype was recorded a few times. This sequence joins TRBV15 and TRBJ2-1; no firm D call. This CDR3 region has 15 residues. The germline V gene has CDR1 LNHNV and CDR2 YYDKDF (reference sequence). With 0 bases removed from V and 2 bases from J, the gap between germline ends came to 8 bases. CDR3 amino acids: CATSRDVLTYNEQFF. The DNA of the CDR3 is TGTGCCACCAGCAGAGATGTACTAACCTACAATGAGCAGTTCTTC.

This clonotype has only one observation. This rearrangement joins TRBV6-1 to TRBJ1-1; weak D call: TRBD1 (6 bases). The V gene lost 8 bases and the J gene lost 1 base, with 26 bases spanning the gap. Germline lookup yields CDR1 MNHNS and CDR2 SASEGT. The CDR3 has 18 residues. The CDR3 protein is CASPSPSGAERGNTEAFF. CDR3 coding DNA: TGTGCCAGCCCCTCTCCCTCAGGGGCGGAGAGAGGGAACACTGAAGCTTTCTTT.

This clonotype was recorded many times. The chain combines TRBV11-2 with TRBJ1-2; no firm D call. The V gene lost 5 bases and the J gene lost 2 bases, with 9 bases spanning the gap. In germline, CDR1 is SGHAT, CDR2 FQNNGV. The CDR3 extends over 13 amino acids. This CDR3 reads CASSPDINYGYTF. Here the CDR3 DNA reads TGTGCCAGCAGCCCCGACATAAACTATGGCTACACCTTC.

This clonotype was detected only a few times. This CDR3 is CASSVTSGGRNEQFF. CDR3 nucleotide sequence: TGTGCCAGCAGCGTGACTAGCGGGGGAAGGAATGAGCAGTTCTTC. The V call is TRBV7-2, the J call TRBJ2-1, with 12 bases lining up with TRBD2. The V gene's germline CDR1 is SGHTA and CDR2 FQGNSA. The CDR3 extends over 15 amino acids. V dropped 5 bases and J dropped 7; count of bases not matched to a gene: 6.

There are many counts of this clonotype. J is TRBJ2-7 and V is TRBV11-2; 12 bases are shared with TRBD2. V lost 2 bases and J lost 7; bases outside the gene matches: 0. Germline CDR1 and CDR2: SGHAT and FQNNGV. The CDR3 extends over 13 amino acids. This CDR3 reads CASSLTSGGEQYF. CDR3 nucleotides: TGTGCCAGCAGCTTAACTAGCGGGGGGGAGCAGTACTTC.

This clonotype was recorded many times. The V call is TRBV6-6, the J call TRBJ1-4; D gene uncertain. Trimming removed 5 bases at V and 0 bases at J, with 10 bases between. The CDR3 runs to 15 residues. Per the germline V gene, CDR1 is MNHNY and CDR2 is SVGAGI (reference sequence). CDR3 amino acids: CASSTRAATNEKLFF. The CDR3 coding sequence is TGTGCCAGCAGTACACGGGCAGCAACTAATGAAAAACTGTTTTTT.